This entry lists 2 T cell receptor beta chains sequenced from one sample in a study of blood T cell repertoires in COVID-19. TCRdb keeps only in-frame clones here, not all; method: immunoSEQ multiplex PCR. Of around 74,000 clones in the sample, around 88% are singletons; the top ten hold just over 8%. The material sequenced was peripheral blood. These receptors were taken from a man aged 30 to 45 with acute or convalescent COVID-19.

V and J are TRBV6-5 and TRBJ1-2, with D unresolved. Looked up from germline, CDR1 is MNHEY and CDR2 is SVGAGI. The V end lost 6 bases, the J end lost 3 bases, and 11 bases lay between the germline ends. This CDR3 has 13 residues. CDR3 nucleotide sequence: TGTGCCAGCAGCCCCCTCGGGGACTATGGCTACACCTTC. It encodes CASSPLGDYGYTF.

The chain links TRBV5-4 to TRBJ2-2; 7 nucleotides line up with TRBD1. The length of the CDR3 is 16 residues. Looked up from germline, CDR1 is SGHNT and CDR2 is YYREEE (reference sequence). Losses at the gene ends were 4 bases for V and 2 bases for J; bases not matched to a gene: 8. CDR3 nucleotides: TGTGCCAGCAGCAAACAGACAGGGTATAACACCGGGGAGCTGTTTTTT. This gives the protein CASSKQTGYNTGELFF.